This TCR beta chain was captured by sequencing in a study of T cells in Graves' hyperthyroidism and ophthalmopathy. V was trimmed by 2 bases and J by 7 bases, leaving 11 bases between them. CDR3 length: 14 amino acids. CDR1 is SNHLY, CDR2 FYNNEI, per germline. RNA transcripts provided the source from which TCR beta CDR3 regions were amplified. Primed by the HTBI set, a first-round RT-PCR was run on the TCR CDR3. MiXCR, applied by TCRdb to the multiplex PCR reads, yields one record per CDR3 protein. The repertoire includes hundreds of thousands of distinct CDR3 sequences, 13% to 15% of them detected once, and approximately 19% sits in the top ten. This clonotype has at least ten counts. Its antigen is currently unknown. General study results and limits: The authors' 13 V-J model separated ophthalmopathy from stable hyperthyroidism.

The sequenced sample consisted of blood. The sequence derives from a woman aged 55-69 years with Graves' ophthalmopathy. The chain joins TRBV2 to TRBJ1-4, with D tentatively TRBD1 (5 bases). CDR3: CASSERDWAEKLFF. The CDR3 DNA reads as TGTGCCAGCAGTGAAAGGGACTGGGCTGAAAAACTGTTTTTT.